The TCR beta chain under discussion was sequenced for a study of a mutant IDH1 vaccine in newly diagnosed glioma. About the study: Investigators started vaccination 4-6 weeks after radiotherapy alone, or with temozolomide cycles. The sex distribution of treated patients was around 62% male and about 38% female, with a mean age of around 40 years. It was radiotherapy, temozolomide, or both that patients received previously, with most receiving both.

Sequencing used immunoSEQ multiplex PCR; TCRdb keeps in-frame clones, though not all of them. The sample yields about 40,000 clones, approximately 79% seen once. Time point meaning: week 47, end of study. The investigators gave 300 ug of mutant IDH1 20-mer peptide in each vaccine dose, together with topical imiquimod. Donors harbored newly found WHO grade 3 or 4 IDH1-mutant, ATRX-lost astrocytomas. CDR3 length: 15 residues. Per germline, CDR1 SGHDT and CDR2 YYEEEE. Trimming took off 1 base at V and 5 bases at J, with 13 bases between the two ends. A note on this clone: Its target is not known.

V is TRBV5-6 and J is TRBJ2-1; TRBD2 might be the D (5 bases). Source: PBMCs, taken from a glioma patient whose treatment included an IDH1 peptide vaccine. The TCR comes from a man younger than 30 with glioma. Some clones in this sample may be carry-over from other donors' samples. CDR3 bases: TGTGCCAGCAGCTTGCTCCGCGGGCGACACAATGAGCAGTTCTTC. Translating it yields CASSLLRGRHNEQFF.